Below, 16 T cell receptor beta chains from the same sample are listed, as sequenced in a study of blood T cell repertoires in COVID-19. Generated by immunoSEQ multiplex PCR, the TCRdb table keeps only in-frame clones and is missing some. The sample contains some 320,000 clones, around 87% of which appear only once. Sample: PBMCs or T cells enriched from blood (not recorded which). Source of these receptors: a woman aged 25 to 39 who had recovered from COVID-19.

The chain combines TRBV2 with TRBJ1-1; 7 bases map to TRBD1. Trimming cost V 3 bases and J 8 bases; bases outside gene matches: 9. The CDR3 loop spans 14 amino acids. Per germline, CDR1 SNHLY and CDR2 FYNNEI. The CDR3 DNA sequence: TGTGCCAGCAGTGATAGGGGGCTGTTCAGCGAAGCTTTCTTT. Protein sequence: CASSDRGLFSEAFF.

The V gene is TRBV9, the J gene TRBJ1-4, with D possibly TRBD1 on 5 matching bases. The V gene's germline CDR1 is SGDLS and CDR2 YYNGEE. With 4 bases removed from V and 6 bases from J, the gap between germline ends came to 16 bases. The CDR3 is 15 amino acids. CDR3 DNA sequence: TGTGCCAGCAGCCCCCGTGACGCGGGGGATGAAAAACTGTTTTTT. Its protein is CASSPRDAGDEKLFF.

V usage is TRBV27 and J usage is TRBJ1-6, with D maybe TRBD1 (5 bases). Germline loops: CDR1 MNHEY, CDR2 SMNVEV (reference sequence). This CDR3 has 12 residues. V was trimmed by 3 bases and J by 10 bases, leaving 7 bases between them. This CDR3 reads CASSFYRSPLHF. CDR3 DNA sequence: TGTGCCAGCAGTTTTTACAGGTCACCCCTCCACTTT.

The genes are TRBV4-3 and TRBJ1-4; D might be TRBD1 (5 bases). Trimming pared 2 bases from V and 7 bases from J, leaving 8 bases between. CDR3 size: 13 residues. The germline V gene has CDR1 LGHNA and CDR2 YSLEER. The CDR3: CASSQLDSEKLFF. The CDR3 DNA reads as TGCGCCAGCAGCCAATTAGACAGTGAAAAACTGTTTTTT.

CDR3 coding DNA: TGTGCCATCAGTACCCCAGGGGTTTCTAATGAAAAACTGTTTTTT. Translated, it gives CAISTPGVSNEKLFF. V usage is TRBV10-3 and J usage is TRBJ1-4; a weak D match, TRBD1 (6 bases). CDR1 ENHRY and CDR2 SYGVKD come from the germline V gene. This CDR3 spans 15 amino acids. Trimming removed 5 bases at V and 3 bases at J, with 13 bases between.

The J gene is TRBJ2-1, the V gene TRBV9; 10 bases line up with TRBD2. This CDR3 is built from 16 residues. Germline V gives CDR1 SGDLS, CDR2 YYNGEE. With 4 bases clipped from V and 10 bases from J, the junction kept 14 bases outside the gene matches. The CDR3, as DNA: TGTGCCAGCAGCCCAGGAGAAAGCGGGGGGGTGTGGGAGCAGTTCTTC. Translating gives CASSPGESGGVWEQFF. Drawing the rest from reference TRBV9 and TRBJ2-1, the complete variable domain is DSGVTQTPKHLITATGQRVTLRCSPRSGDLSVYWYQQSLDQGLQFLIQYYNGEERAKGNILERFSAQQFPDLHSELNLSSLELGDSALYFCASSPGESGGVWEQFFGPGTRLTVL.

CDR3 residues: CASSLGQAEAFF. In DNA form, the CDR3 reads TGTGCCAGCAGTTTAGGGCAAGCTGAAGCTTTCTTT. The chain combines TRBV12-3 or TRBV12-4 with TRBJ1-1; D is ambiguous. The CDR3 runs 12 residues. Trimming took 1 base from V and 6 from J, leaving 6 bases between them.

The chain carries TRBV9 and TRBJ2-1; D is perhaps TRBD1 (5 bases). The CDR3 contains 15 residues. The V end was cut by 0 bases, the J end by 5 bases, with 12 bases between. Germline V gene sequence: CDR1 SGDLS, CDR2 YYNGEE. The chain's CDR3 is CASSVEGLWDNEQFF. The CDR3, as DNA: TGTGCCAGCAGCGTAGAGGGGCTATGGGACAATGAGCAGTTCTTC.

The V call is TRBV7-3, the J call TRBJ2-3; D is uncertain. Germline V CDR1 and CDR2: SGHTA, FQGTGA. Deletions cut 5 bases from V and 5 bases from J, with 8 bases between. The CDR3 runs 12 residues. This CDR3 reads CASSPTGDTQYF. The CDR3 DNA reads as TGTGCCAGCAGCCCCACCGGAGATACGCAGTATTTT. The full variable domain, completed using reference TRBV7-3 and TRBJ2-3, is GAGVSQTPSNKVTEKGKYVELRCDPISGHTALYWYRQSLGQGPEFLIYFQGTGAADDSGLPNDRFFAVRPEGSVSTLKIQRTERGDSAVYLCASSPTGDTQYFGPGTRLTVL.

The chain uses TRBV10-2 and TRBJ1-1; TRBD1 matches at 10 bases. The CDR3 totals 15 residues. V lost 7 bases to trimming and J lost 4 bases; unmatched junction nucleotides: 9. The V gene's germline CDR1 is WSHSY and CDR2 SAAADI. The CDR3, as DNA: TGCGCCAGCAATGACCAGGGACAGGGGATCACTGAAGCTTTCTTT. Its translation: CASNDQGQGITEAFF.

This clone was seen just once. This chain joins TRBV7-9 and TRBJ1-1; D is undetermined. V was cut by 4 bases and J by 5 bases, with 8 bases left in between. The CDR3 runs 12 residues. Germline V gene sequence: CDR1 SEHNR, CDR2 FQNEAQ (reference sequence). The CDR3 bases are TGTGCCAGCAGCTACTCCCTGACTGAAGCTTTCTTT. Encoded protein: CASSYSLTEAFF.

This clone appeared a few times. This rearrangement joins TRBV4-1 to TRBJ1-1, with D perhaps TRBD1 (6 bases). V lost 2 bases, J lost 4 bases, and 11 bases lay in between. Germline CDR1 and CDR2: MGHRA and YSYEKL. This CDR3 is built from 14 residues. CDR3 residues: CASSQRSRGTEAFF. CDR3 nucleotide sequence: TGCGCCAGCAGCCAACGGAGCAGGGGCACTGAAGCTTTCTTT.

The gene calls are TRBV7-2 and TRBJ2-7; 7 bases are a match to TRBD1. This CDR3 comprises 15 residues. The germline V gene has CDR1 SGHTA and CDR2 FQGNSA. V lost 5 bases and J lost 4; bases outside the gene matches: 11. CDR3 amino acids: CASSLISTGMYEQYF. The CDR3 nucleotides read TGTGCCAGCAGCCTAATCTCGACAGGGATGTACGAGCAGTACTTC.

In nucleotides, the CDR3 is TGTGCCAGCAGTTCGAGTGACAGGGAAAAGTTCTTC. This translates into CASSSSDREKFF. V and J are TRBV6-5 and TRBJ2-1; 7 nucleotides align to TRBD1. This CDR3 region has 12 residues. Trimming cost V 4 bases and J 14 bases; bases outside gene matches: 8. Per the germline V gene, CDR1 is MNHEY and CDR2 is SVGAGI.

The V and J genes are TRBV4-3 and TRBJ2-6; tentative D call: TRBD1 (5 bases). Trimming left V 1 base short and J 2 bases short, with 9 bases between. The CDR3 sequence is 16 residues long. Per germline, CDR1 LGHNA and CDR2 YSLEER. CDR3: CASSQGKGAGANVLTF. CDR3 bases: TGCGCCAGCAGCCAAGGGAAAGGGGCTGGGGCCAACGTCCTGACTTTC.

The rearrangement joins TRBV6-5 to TRBJ2-7; 10 nucleotides agree with TRBD2. V shed 6 bases and J 5 bases; nucleotides not matched to a gene: 4. The CDR3 sequence is 13 residues long. The germline CDR1 and CDR2 sequences are MNHEY and SVGAGI. The CDR3 DNA sequence: TGTGCCAGCAGAGTAGCGGGAGGAAACGAGCAGTACTTC. It translates to CASRVAGGNEQYF.